What follows is one TCR beta chain and its context. This record comes from a study of blood T cell repertoires in COVID-19. V dropped 6 bases and J dropped 7; count of bases not matched to a gene: 10. Germline V gene sequence: CDR1 MNHEY, CDR2 SVGAGI. This CDR3 region has 15 residues. The repertoire was sequenced with immunoSEQ multiplex PCR; TCRdb's copy has only in-frame clones and lacks some. Of a few hundred thousand clones in the sample, more than 85% are singletons; the top ten hold 3% to 3.5%. The sequence derives from a man aged 60 to 75 with acute or convalescent COVID-19. The rearrangement joins TRBV6-5 to TRBJ2-5; 11 bases agree with TRBD2. The source material was peripheral blood. CDR3 DNA sequence: TGTGCCAGCAGCTCTCCGGGACTAGCGGCCCTGACCCAGTACTTC. Residues: CASSSPGLAALTQYF.